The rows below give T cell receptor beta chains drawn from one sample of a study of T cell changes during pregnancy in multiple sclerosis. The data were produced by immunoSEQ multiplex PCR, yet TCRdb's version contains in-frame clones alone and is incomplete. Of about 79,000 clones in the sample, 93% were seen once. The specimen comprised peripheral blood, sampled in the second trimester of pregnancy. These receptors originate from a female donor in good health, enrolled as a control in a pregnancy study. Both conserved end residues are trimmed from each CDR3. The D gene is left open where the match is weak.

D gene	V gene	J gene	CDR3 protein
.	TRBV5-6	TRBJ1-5	ASSLGGGGYAAQH
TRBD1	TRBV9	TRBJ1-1	ASSTTGDTEAF
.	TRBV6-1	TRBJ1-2	ASSAERGRNGYT
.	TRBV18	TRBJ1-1	ASKQLSNTEAF
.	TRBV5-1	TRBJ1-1	ASSYGGRGTEAF
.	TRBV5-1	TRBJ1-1	ASSLDGFNTEAF
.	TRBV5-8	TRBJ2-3	ASSPSTTDTQY
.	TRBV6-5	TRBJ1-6	ASSKSSYNSPLH
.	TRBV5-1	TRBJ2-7	ASSLEATRGKLYEQY
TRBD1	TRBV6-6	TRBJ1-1	ASSSRDRVNTEAF
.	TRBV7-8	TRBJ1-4	ASSLRAGDYEKLF
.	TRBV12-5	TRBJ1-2	ASGSPGSGNYGYT
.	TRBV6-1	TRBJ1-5	ASSPYPGNQPQH
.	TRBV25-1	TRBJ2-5	ASSEGSDGQETQY
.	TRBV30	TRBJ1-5	AWSSAGARRQPQH
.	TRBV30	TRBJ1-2	AWSRTGTGIGGYT
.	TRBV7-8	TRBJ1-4	ASSPRPAGNEKLF
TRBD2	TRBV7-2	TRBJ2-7	ASSTTSGGTYEQY
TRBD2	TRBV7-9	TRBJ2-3	ASSPRGKRGVTDTQY
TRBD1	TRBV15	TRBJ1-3	ATSGPRTGEGNTIY
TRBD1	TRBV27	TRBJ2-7	ASSLEGTGYFYEQY
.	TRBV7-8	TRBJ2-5	ASSKLVTEETQY
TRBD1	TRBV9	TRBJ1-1	ASSVAAGTENTEAF
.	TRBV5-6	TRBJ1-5	ASSLYSGAGPYSNQPQH
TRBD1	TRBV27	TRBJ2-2	ASSSGTVAGELF
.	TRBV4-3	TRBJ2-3	ASSQFSGQSTDTQY
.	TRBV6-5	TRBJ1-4	ASSYSQGSTNEKLF
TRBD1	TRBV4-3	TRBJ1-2	ASSQEAGTAGGYGYT
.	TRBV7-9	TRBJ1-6	ASSSGRLSSPLH
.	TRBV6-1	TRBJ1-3	ASSEVGHSGNTIY
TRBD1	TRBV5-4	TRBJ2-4	ASSFLRIRDRQNIQY
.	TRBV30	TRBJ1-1	AWSRGPGTEAF
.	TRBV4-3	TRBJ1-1	ASSQDRGKNTEAF
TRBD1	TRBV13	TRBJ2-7	ASSFDRGNEQY
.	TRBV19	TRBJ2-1	ASSIERTTTHNEQF
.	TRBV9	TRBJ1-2	ASSESGGLYGYT
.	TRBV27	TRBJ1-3	ASSSPGSSGNTIY
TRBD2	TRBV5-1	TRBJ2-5	ASTALAGGQETQY
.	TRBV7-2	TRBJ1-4	ASSRAQGRVEKLF
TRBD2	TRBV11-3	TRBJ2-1	ASSSGLAGGQVDEQF
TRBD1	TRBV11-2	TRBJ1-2	ASSGTGTVYGYT
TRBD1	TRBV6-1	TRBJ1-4	ASRDRTGAFEKLF
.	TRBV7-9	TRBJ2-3	ASRIDRDSRASTQY
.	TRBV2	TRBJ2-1	ASSETAGFGNEQF
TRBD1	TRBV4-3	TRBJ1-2	ASSQDGTGNYGYT
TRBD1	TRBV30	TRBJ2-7	AWDDRGRYEQY